The clone carrying this T cell receptor beta chain occurred a few times. The data were taken from a study of blood T cell repertoires in COVID-19. The length of the CDR3 is 14 residues. The ends were cut back, 4 bases at V and 1 base at J, with 8 bases in the middle. Germline CDR1 is LNHDA and CDR2 is SQIVND (reference sequence). The table came from immunoSEQ multiplex PCR; TCRdb's copy has only in-frame clones and leaves some out. The sample has 200,000 to 250,000 clones; roughly four fifths are singletons. The specimen was peripheral blood. The receptor was isolated from a woman of 80 years or more with COVID-19, enrolled during active disease. The chain recombines TRBV19 with TRBJ1-5, with D maybe TRBD1 (5 bases). CDR3 sequence: CASSTTVSNQPQHF. The CDR3 nucleotides read TGTGCCAGTAGTACGACAGTAAGCAATCAGCCCCAGCATTTT.